Following are 25 T cell receptor beta chains from one sample sequenced in a study of blood T cell repertoires in COVID-19. Sequencing was performed with immunoSEQ multiplex PCR; in TCRdb, only in-frame clones are kept and a portion is missing. This table holds more than 250,000 clones, 86% found once. The specimen was peripheral blood. The source is a woman aged 50 to 65 with acute or convalescent COVID-19.

This clone was observed a handful of times. The CDR3: CASSFSSGQVYEQYF. CDR3 nucleotides: TGTGCCAGCAGTTTCTCCTCCGGACAGGTCTACGAGCAGTACTTC. The rearrangement joins TRBV27 to TRBJ2-7; 7 bases fit TRBD1. V lost 3 bases to trimming and J lost 3 bases; unmatched junction nucleotides: 8. The CDR3 is made up of 15 amino acids. CDR1 MNHEY and CDR2 SMNVEV come from the germline V gene (reference sequence).

This clone was counted only a few times. The rearrangement joins TRBV12-3 or TRBV12-4 to TRBJ2-7; D is ambiguous. The V end lost 4 bases, the J end lost 1 base, and 8 bases lay between the germline ends. The CDR3 covers 13 residues. The CDR3 nucleotides read TGTGCCAGCAGTTCTAGTTGGTCCTACGAGCAGTACTTC. Its translation: CASSSSWSYEQYF.

The chain has TRBV5-1 and TRBJ2-4, with unresolved D. V was pared by 0 bases and J by 5 bases, with 6 bases between. Germline V gene sequence: CDR1 SGHRS, CDR2 YFSETQ. This CDR3 is built from 13 residues. CDR3 coding DNA: TGCGCCAGCAGCTTGGGCGGAGAAAACATTCAGTACTTC. It translates to CASSLGGENIQYF.

V and J are TRBV24-1 and TRBJ2-1; TRBD1 might be the D (7 bases). The V gene's germline CDR1 is KGHDR and CDR2 SFDVKD. V lost 2 bases to trimming and J lost 0 bases, with 16 bases between them. The CDR3 spans 18 residues. The DNA for the CDR3 is TGTGCCACCAGTGATTCCGACAGGGCCGGGAGCTCCTACAATGAGCAGTTCTTC. Its protein is CATSDSDRAGSSYNEQFF.

The V call is TRBV10-3, the J call TRBJ2-3; a weak D match, TRBD1 (5 bases). This CDR3 is 14 amino acids long. The V gene's germline CDR1 is ENHRY and CDR2 SYGVKD. V was clipped by 7 bases and J by 0 bases, with 11 bases between them. This CDR3 reads CAIKAGWSTDTQYF. The CDR3 region has the DNA TGTGCCATCAAGGCAGGGTGGAGCACAGATACGCAGTATTTT.

The chain carries TRBV5-6 and TRBJ1-1; TRBD1 agrees at 7 bases. Losses at the gene ends were 3 bases for V and 0 bases for J; bases not matched to a gene: 14. Per germline, CDR1 SGHDT and CDR2 YYEEEE. The CDR3 contains 18 residues. CDR3 sequence (DNA): TGTGCCAGCAGCTCCCCTTTAATACAGGGGTACATGAACACTGAAGCTTTCTTT. This gives the protein CASSSPLIQGYMNTEAFF. Combining the CDR3 with reference TRBV5-6 and TRBJ1-1 gives the whole variable domain DAGVTQSPTHLIKTRGQQVTLRCSPKSGHDTVSWYQQALGQGPQFIFQYYEEEERQRGNFPDRFSGHQFPNYSSELNVNALLLGDSALYLCASSSPLIQGYMNTEAFFGQGTRLTVV.

The CDR3 sequence: CATSRDMAASTDTQYF. In nucleotides, the CDR3 is TGTGCCACCAGCAGAGATATGGCTGCTAGCACAGATACGCAGTATTTT. J is TRBJ2-3 and V is TRBV15, with D unresolved. Germline V gene sequence: CDR1 LNHNV, CDR2 YYDKDF (reference sequence). The CDR3 has 16 amino acids. Trimming shortened V by 0 bases and J by 0 bases, and 10 bases separated the two germline ends.

The chain joins TRBV7-9 to TRBJ1-1, with unresolved D. Germline V gene data show CDR1 as SEHNR and CDR2 as FQNEAQ (reference sequence). The CDR3 has 13 residues. V was trimmed by 3 bases and J by 0 bases, leaving 5 bases between them. The CDR3 protein is CASSFQMNTEAFF. The CDR3 DNA is TGTGCCAGCAGCTTTCAAATGAACACTGAAGCTTTCTTT.

The rearrangement joins TRBV28 to TRBJ2-7; 11 nucleotides agree with TRBD2. CDR1 is MDHEN and CDR2 is SYDVKM in the germline V gene. The CDR3 consists of 17 residues. The junction had 9 bases not matched to a gene; V was cut back by 4 bases and J by 1 base. DNA of the CDR3: TGTGCCAGCAGTTCTCCATTCGTAGCGGGAGGGTCCTACGAGCAGTACTTC. It translates to CASSSPFVAGGSYEQYF. Complete variable domain (other parts from reference TRBV28 and TRBJ2-7): DVKVTQSSRYLVKRTGEKVFLECVQDMDHENMFWYRQDPGLGLRLIYFSYDVKMKEKGDIPEGYSVSREKKERFSLILESASTNQTSMYLCASSSPFVAGGSYEQYFGPGTRLTVT.

This chain joins TRBV19 and TRBJ2-1; tentatively, D is TRBD1 (7 bases). The CDR3 runs to 16 residues. The germline V gene encodes CDR1 LNHDA and CDR2 SQIVND (reference sequence). The V end was cut by 6 bases, the J end by 4 bases, with 19 bases between. CDR3 loop: CASREQGRKRYNEQFF. As DNA, the CDR3 is TGTGCCAGTAGAGAACAGGGGAGGAAGCGTTACAATGAGCAGTTCTTC.

This sequence joins TRBV9 and TRBJ2-7, with 7 bases aligning to TRBD2. Germline trimming cut 4 bases from V and 3 bases from J; bases unmatched to any gene: 7. The V gene's germline CDR1 is SGDLS and CDR2 YYNGEE. CDR3 size: 14 residues. The chain's CDR3 is CASSPRGGDYEQYF. Here the CDR3 DNA reads TGTGCCAGCAGCCCACGGGGAGGGGACTACGAGCAGTACTTC. The entire variable domain, with the rest obtained from reference TRBV9 and TRBJ2-7, is as follows: DSGVTQTPKHLITATGQRVTLRCSPRSGDLSVYWYQQSLDQGLQFLIQYYNGEERAKGNILERFSAQQFPDLHSELNLSSLELGDSALYFCASSPRGGDYEQYFGPGTRLTVT.

The chain joins TRBV30 to TRBJ2-7; perhaps TRBD2 as D (7 bases). Deletions cut 4 bases from V and 2 bases from J, with 15 bases between. CDR1 is GTSNPN, CDR2 SVGIG, per germline (reference sequence). The CDR3 totals 14 residues. This CDR3 reads CAWTPREGAYEQYF. Written as DNA, the CDR3 is TGTGCCTGGACCCCAAGGGAGGGGGCCTACGAGCAGTACTTC.

The V gene is TRBV7-8, the J gene TRBJ2-7; TRBD1 matches at 9 bases. Trimming cost V 4 bases and J 5 bases; bases outside gene matches: 15. Germline V gene data show CDR1 as SGHVS and CDR2 as FQNEAQ. CDR3 size: 17 residues. The CDR3 loop reads CASSSGLLGTGRHEQYF. The DNA of the CDR3 is TGTGCCAGCAGCTCGGGCCTTCTCGGGACAGGGCGCCACGAGCAGTACTTC.

In this sample, this clone turned up once. The chain couples TRBV24-1 to TRBJ2-2, with D maybe TRBD2 (5 bases). The ends were cut back, 1 base at V and 3 bases at J, with 14 bases in the middle. This CDR3 comprises 17 residues. CDR1 KGHDR and CDR2 SFDVKD come from the germline V gene. CDR3 sequence reads: CATSDLEGNDDTGELFF. CDR3 in DNA: TGTGCCACCAGTGATTTAGAGGGCAACGACGACACCGGGGAGCTGTTTTTT.

The V call is TRBV6-1, the J call TRBJ2-2; a possible D gene is TRBD2 (5 bases). Per the germline V gene, CDR1 is MNHNS and CDR2 is SASEGT. The CDR3 is 16 residues long. Deletions cut 4 bases from V and 0 bases from J, with 12 bases between. The CDR3 spells CASSATGLSNTGELFF. The CDR3 nucleotides are TGTGCCAGCAGTGCAACTGGACTTTCGAACACCGGGGAGCTGTTTTTT.

The chain couples TRBV19 to TRBJ1-2, with 8 bases identical to TRBD1. The CDR3 is 15 residues long. J was trimmed by 4 bases and V by 3 bases; bases with no gene match: 7. Germline-derived CDR1 and CDR2 are LNHDA and SQIVND (reference sequence). The CDR3 spells CASSMGTGRPYGYTF. CDR3 nucleotide sequence: TGTGCCAGTAGTATGGGGACAGGACGCCCCTATGGCTACACCTTC.

This clone was seen more than once but under ten times. The chain couples TRBV4-2 to TRBJ1-6, with D unclear. V lost 1 base and J 5 bases, leaving 6 bases between the germline ends. Germline assignment: CDR1 LGHNA and CDR2 YNFKEQ. This CDR3 spans 14 amino acids. The CDR3, as DNA: TGTGCCAGCAGCCAAGGACTGGATAATTCACCCCTCCACTTT. Encoded protein: CASSQGLDNSPLHF.

The gene calls are TRBV27 and TRBJ1-5; TRBD1 matches at 10 bases. Looked up from germline, CDR1 is MNHEY and CDR2 is SMNVEV (reference sequence). The V gene end was trimmed by 6 bases and the J gene end by 7 bases; junction bases not matched to a gene: 0. The CDR3 totals 12 residues. The CDR3 spells CASRTGGQPQHF. In DNA, the CDR3 is TGTGCCAGCAGGACAGGGGGCCAGCCCCAGCATTTT.

This sequence joins TRBV7-3 and TRBJ1-2; D unresolved. Germline CDR1 and CDR2: SGHTA and FQGTGA. The CDR3 consists of 13 residues. Trimming stripped 4 bases from V and 6 bases from J, with 12 bases between. This CDR3 is CASSSPTGDGYTF. The CDR3 DNA sequence: TGTGCCAGCAGCTCCCCGACGGGTGATGGCTACACCTTC.

The chain links TRBV27 to TRBJ1-1; D may be TRBD1 (6 bases). Trimming shortened V by 6 bases and J by 4 bases, and 15 bases separated the two germline ends. This CDR3 has 14 amino acids. Germline V gene lookup returns CDR1 MNHEY and CDR2 SMNVEV (reference sequence). CDR3 nucleotide sequence: TGTGCCAGCAGGTACAGGGCTGAAGGCACTGAAGCTTTCTTT. It yields the protein CASRYRAEGTEAFF.

The chain is built from TRBV7-9 and TRBJ1-6; a possible D gene is TRBD1 (5 bases). CDR3 size: 12 residues. Trimming shortened V by 8 bases and J by 6 bases, and 8 bases separated the two germline ends. Germline CDR1 SEHNR, CDR2 FQNEAQ (reference sequence). The CDR3 protein is CASQQANSPLHF. The CDR3 DNA reads as TGTGCCAGCCAACAGGCTAATTCACCCCTCCACTTT.

V and J are TRBV6-2 or TRBV6-3 and TRBJ2-1, with TRBD2 identical over 11 bases. The CDR3 runs 14 residues. Trimming at V came to 6 bases and at J to 8 bases, leaving 6 bases not matched to a gene. Germline assignment: CDR1 MNHEY and CDR2 SVGEGT. CDR3 in DNA: TGTGCCAGCAGGCCTAGCGGGAGGCATGATGAGCAGTTCTTC. This translates into CASRPSGRHDEQFF.

This clone has a single count. The chain is built from TRBV19 and TRBJ1-2, with 7 bases fitting TRBD1. J gave up 7 bases and V 4 bases, and 18 bases lay outside the gene matches. The V gene's germline CDR1 is LNHDA and CDR2 SQIVND (reference sequence). The CDR3 spans 17 residues. CDR3 in amino acids: CASSSAIGQDTPRGYTF. The CDR3 bases are TGTGCCAGTAGTAGTGCTATCGGACAGGACACTCCGCGTGGCTACACCTTC. Full variable domain (remainder filled in from reference TRBV19 and TRBJ1-2): DGGITQSPKYLFRKEGQNVTLSCEQNLNHDAMYWYRQDPGQGLRLIYYSQIVNDFQKGDIAEGYSVSREKKESFPLTVTSAQKNPTAFYLCASSSAIGQDTPRGYTFGSGTRLTVV.

The gene calls are TRBV18 and TRBJ1-2, with D hard to call. Germline CDR1 and CDR2: KGHSH and LQKENI. V was cut by 6 bases and J by 2 bases, with 13 bases left in between. This CDR3 region has 14 residues. The chain's CDR3 is CASSPNLENYGYTF. CDR3 sequence (DNA): TGTGCCAGCTCTCCTAATCTAGAGAACTATGGCTACACCTTC.

The chain uses TRBV5-1 and TRBJ2-7; 15 bases line up with TRBD2. The trim removed 4 bases at V and 3 bases at J, leaving 5 bases unmatched. CDR1 SGHRS and CDR2 YFSETQ come from the germline V gene. The CDR3 extends over 16 amino acids. DNA for the CDR3: TGCGCCAGCAGCAAGGGACTAGCGGGAGGCGGCTACGAGCAGTACTTC. The encoded protein is CASSKGLAGGGYEQYF.